One sample yielded the 13 T cell receptor beta chains listed below, sequenced in a study of cytomegalovirus exposure and HLA in healthy donors. A multiplex PCR was run with 60 Vbeta primers and 13 Jbeta primers. This table comes from immunoSEQ multiplex PCR, and its TCRdb copy is limited to in-frame clones, with some not included. The sample table includes 100,000 to 150,000 clones. Sequencing used PBMCs. These receptor sequences come from a woman aged 40 to 50 in good health and CMV-seropositive.

The V and J genes are TRBV9 and TRBJ1-5, with a tentative D call TRBD1 (6 bases). CDR1 is SGDLS and CDR2 is YYNGEE in the germline V gene. Trimming removed 0 bases from V and 10 bases from J, with 8 bases in between. This CDR3 spans 12 amino acids. DNA for the CDR3: TGTGCCAGCAGCGTAGAAGGGGGACCCCAGCATTTT. This sequence encodes CASSVEGGPQHF.

The rearrangement links TRBV5-4 to TRBJ2-7; 7 nucleotides match TRBD2. The germline gives CDR1 SGHNT, CDR2 YYREEE (reference sequence). The length of the CDR3 is 15 residues. The V and J ends lost 0 bases and 4 bases, in that order; junction bases with no gene match: 7. For the CDR3, the DNA is TGTGCCAGCAGCTTGGGTACGGGAGGCTTGTACGAGCAGTACTTC. Residues: CASSLGTGGLYEQYF.

Of note for this clone: A read error may account for a junction end that differs from germline. J is TRBJ2-1 and V is TRBV7-7; 13 bases are shared with TRBD2. Looked up from germline, CDR1 is SSHAT and CDR2 is FNYEAQ (reference sequence). The CDR3 sequence is 15 residues long. The CDR3 sequence is CASSPGLAGVNEQFF. For the CDR3, the DNA is TGTGCTAGCAGTCCCGGACTAGCGGGAGTGAATGAGCAGTTCTTC. Full variable domain (rest looked up from reference TRBV7-7 and TRBJ2-1): GAGVSQSPRYKVTKRGQDVTLRCDPISSHATLYWYQQALGQGPEFLTYFNYEAQPDKSGLPSDRFSAERPEGSISTLTIQRTEQRDSAMYRCASSPGLAGVNEQFFGPGTRLTVL.

The rearrangement links TRBV4-1 to TRBJ1-5; tentatively, D is TRBD1 (6 bases). CDR1 and CDR2 (germline): MGHRA, YSYEKL. The V end was cut by 3 bases, the J end by 4 bases, with 10 bases between. The CDR3 is 14 residues long. CDR3 DNA sequence: TGCGCCAGCAGCCAGGGGGACACAAATCAGCCCCAGCATTTT. It translates to CASSQGDTNQPQHF.

V and J are TRBV7-3 and TRBJ2-1; 7 bases map to TRBD1. V lost 6 bases, J lost 10 bases, and 6 bases stayed unmatched. There are 12 residues in the CDR3. The germline gives CDR1 SGHTA, CDR2 FQGTGA. The CDR3 protein is CASSEGAGEQFF. The CDR3, as DNA: TGTGCCAGCAGTGAGGGGGCAGGGGAGCAGTTCTTC.

The gene calls are TRBV30 and TRBJ1-1; possibly TRBD1 for D (5 bases). The V gene lost 5 bases and the J gene lost 6 bases, with 19 bases spanning the gap. Germline CDR1 GTSNPN, CDR2 SVGIG (reference sequence). This CDR3 is 14 amino acids long. The CDR3 sequence: CAWVQEGDAAEAFF. The CDR3 nucleotides read TGTGCCTGGGTTCAAGAAGGGGATGCCGCTGAAGCTTTCTTT.

On this clone itself: Relative to the germline gene, one junction end is altered; a read error may explain this. The gene calls are TRBV7-7 and TRBJ2-5; TRBD2 is a possible D gene (5 bases). Germline lookup yields CDR1 SSHAT and CDR2 FNYEAQ (reference sequence). This CDR3 has 14 residues. The CDR3 DNA reads as TGTGCTAGCAGCTTAGCTGGGCGGAGGGAGACCCAGTACTTC. It translates to CASSLAGRRETQYF.

The CDR3 is CASSVGGLAGGPSGNEQFF. CDR3 bases: TGTGCCAGCAGCGTAGGAGGTCTAGCGGGAGGGCCGTCGGGCAATGAGCAGTTCTTC. The V call is TRBV9, the J call TRBJ2-1; 12 bases match TRBD2. Germline lookup yields CDR1 SGDLS and CDR2 YYNGEE. J gave up 6 bases and V 0 bases, and 13 bases lay outside the gene matches. The CDR3 covers 19 residues.

For this clone: At one boundary the junction diverges from the germline segment, which might be a read error. The J gene is TRBJ2-1, the V gene TRBV7-7; 11 bases agree with TRBD2. CDR3 length: 16 amino acids. The germline gives CDR1 SSHAT, CDR2 FNYEAQ (reference sequence). For the CDR3, the DNA is TGTGCTAGCAGCCATCTAGCGGGAGGTTCGGACAATGAGCAGTTCTTC. This translates into CASSHLAGGSDNEQFF.

The rearrangement joins TRBV19 to TRBJ2-1, with a weak D call TRBD1 (5 bases). Germline loops: CDR1 LNHDA, CDR2 SQIVND (reference sequence). Trimming removed 3 bases at V and 1 base at J, with 13 bases between. The CDR3 sequence is 16 residues long. The CDR3 region is CASSIDPPGSYNEQFF. DNA for the CDR3: TGTGCCAGTAGTATCGATCCTCCAGGGTCCTACAATGAGCAGTTCTTC. Variable domain in full (rest from reference TRBV19 and TRBJ2-1): DGGITQSPKYLFRKEGQNVTLSCEQNLNHDAMYWYRQDPGQGLRLIYYSQIVNDFQKGDIAEGYSVSREKKESFPLTVTSAQKNPTAFYLCASSIDPPGSYNEQFFGPGTRLTVL.

This chain links TRBV5-6 with TRBJ2-3, with D unclear. The CDR3 length is 13 residues. V shed 4 bases and J shed 2 bases, with 8 bases lying between them. From germline, CDR1 is SGHDT and CDR2 YYEEEE. DNA for the CDR3: TGTGCCAGCAGCCACGGGTCCACAGATACGCAGTATTTT. Translation: CASSHGSTDTQYF.

The chain recombines TRBV7-9 with TRBJ2-2; D is perhaps TRBD2 (6 bases). Germline V lookup: CDR1 SEHNR, CDR2 FQNEAQ (reference sequence). Trimming stripped 7 bases from V and 5 bases from J, with 14 bases between. The CDR3 extends over 14 amino acids. CDR3: CASIELAVTGELFF. CDR3 coding DNA: TGTGCCAGCATCGAATTAGCGGTAACCGGGGAGCTGTTTTTT.

This chain joins TRBV5-4 and TRBJ1-4; a possible D gene is TRBD1 (6 bases). Germline values: CDR1 SGHNT, CDR2 YYREEE (reference sequence). The CDR3 has 16 amino acids. V lost 4 bases to trimming and J lost 1 base, with 14 bases between them. The CDR3 sequence: CASSPRGGGTNEKLFF. CDR3 DNA: TGTGCCAGCAGCCCCAGGGGCGGCGGAACTAATGAAAAACTGTTTTTT.